This T cell receptor beta chain was recorded in a study of cytomegalovirus exposure and HLA in healthy donors. Study findings and constraints: A later analysis linked a missense variant in DCLRE1C to the trimming of TCR beta V and J genes. A later analysis showed HLA-associated TCR beta chains outstripping equally common others in clonal expansion. Some V segments could not be told apart, so they were left out, TRBV6-2 and TRBV6-3 among them.

PCR involved 60 Vbeta and 13 Jbeta primers. TCRdb's table, derived via immunoSEQ multiplex PCR, lists solely in-frame clones and lacks some. Altogether fewer than 120,000 clones are present, roughly three quarters being singletons, with the ten largest covering approximately 5.6%. This CDR3 region has 13 residues. CDR1 and CDR2 from the germline V gene are MNHNS and SASEGT. V lost 3 bases and J lost 8, with 14 bases in between. Concerning this clone itself: The antigen is undetermined.

Specimen: PBMCs. This sequence originates from a man younger than 45 in good health and CMV-seropositive. The V call is TRBV6-1, the J call TRBJ2-7; possibly TRBD1 for D (6 bases). CDR3 sequence: CASSEHRDAKQYF. In DNA form, the CDR3 reads TGTGCCAGCAGTGAGCACAGGGACGCGAAGCAGTACTTC.